The present entry profiles one T cell receptor beta chain with its context. Its specificity is not known. The sample belongs to a study of T cell responses to AZD1222 COVID-19 vaccine. Study-level results: The sample set comprised mostly white British donors with more females, and clonal diversity was possibly underestimated. Spike-specific TCR breadth and depth grew following two AZD1222 doses. Sampling captured repertoires only after the peak T cell response.

TCRdb's copy holds only in-frame clones and misses some; the assay was immunoSEQ multiplex PCR. This sample carries about 120,000 clones, 89% of them seen once, and the ten largest clones take around 1.5%. This receptor was taken from an adult in good health. Here the sequenced sample was peripheral blood, taken on day 0 of AZD1222 vaccination.

Here the CDR3 reads CASSTGLVGNTIYF. The CDR3 nucleotides are TGTGCCAGTAGTACAGGGCTGGTTGGAAACACCATATATTTT. The V call is TRBV19, the J call TRBJ1-3; the D gene is possibly TRBD1 (5 bases). The V and J ends lost 4 bases and 3 bases respectively, with 10 bases between them. Germline V gene data show CDR1 as LNHDA and CDR2 as SQIVND (reference sequence). The length of the CDR3 is 14 residues.